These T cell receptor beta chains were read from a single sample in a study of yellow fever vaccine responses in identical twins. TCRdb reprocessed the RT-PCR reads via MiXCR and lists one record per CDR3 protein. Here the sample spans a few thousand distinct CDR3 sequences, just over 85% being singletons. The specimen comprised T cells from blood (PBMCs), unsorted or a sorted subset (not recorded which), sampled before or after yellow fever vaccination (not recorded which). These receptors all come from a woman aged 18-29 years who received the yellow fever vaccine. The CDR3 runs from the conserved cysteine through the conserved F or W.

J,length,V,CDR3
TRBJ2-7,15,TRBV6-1,CASSPFGSSWNEQYF
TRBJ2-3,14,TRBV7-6,CASSLVPGADTQYF
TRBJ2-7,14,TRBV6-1,CASRPALETSEQYF
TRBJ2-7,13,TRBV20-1,CSASGLYSYEQYF
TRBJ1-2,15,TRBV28,CASSLWGADSYGYTF
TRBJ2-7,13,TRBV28,CASSRLPGYEQYF
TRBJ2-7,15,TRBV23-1,CASRTGVEGSYEQYF
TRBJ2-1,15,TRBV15,CATSRSGTSGNEQFF
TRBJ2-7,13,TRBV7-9,CASTGTGGGEQYF
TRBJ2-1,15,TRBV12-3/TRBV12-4,CASSPLRVSYNEQFF
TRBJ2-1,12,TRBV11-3,CASSLASEEQFF
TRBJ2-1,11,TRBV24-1,CATSDLIAQFF
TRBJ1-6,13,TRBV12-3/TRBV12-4,CASSSGHNSPLHF
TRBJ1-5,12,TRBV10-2,CASSDSGQPQHF
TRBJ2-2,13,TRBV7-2,CASSAGVTGELFF
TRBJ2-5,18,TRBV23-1,CASSQRTGRLYGQETQYF
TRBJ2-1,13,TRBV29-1,CSQPGAEGNEQFF
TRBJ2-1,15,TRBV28,CASSPGTSGHNEQFF
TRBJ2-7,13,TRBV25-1,CASSGTGGYEQYF
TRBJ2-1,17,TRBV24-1,CATSDWASGAVYNEQFF
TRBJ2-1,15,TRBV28,CASSLGYSSYNEQFF
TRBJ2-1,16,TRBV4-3,CASSSRLAQSYNEQFF
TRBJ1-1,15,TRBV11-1,CASSLAGGAGTEAFF
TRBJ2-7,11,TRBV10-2,CASSASYEQYF